One T cell receptor (beta chain) is described in this entry. Libraries were prepared by immunoSEQ multiplex PCR; TCRdb keeps only in-frame clonotypes and omits some of them. The table shows about 68,000 clones, with roughly nine tenths occurring only once. These data are taken from a study of blood T cell repertoires in COVID-19. Study overall: T cells, B-cell-depleted T cells, or PBMCs supplied cDNA or gDNA.

The CDR3 contains 13 residues. Germline CDR1 is LNHNV and CDR2 is YYDKDF (reference sequence). Trimming removed 0 bases from V and 10 bases from J, with 10 bases in between. The TCR was taken from a man over 45 with acute or convalescent COVID-19. The V gene is TRBV15, the J gene TRBJ2-1, with unresolved D. The sequenced material came from peripheral blood. In DNA, the CDR3 is TGTGCCACCAGCAGAGATCTCCATAGAGAGCAGTTCTTC. It yields the protein CATSRDLHREQFF.